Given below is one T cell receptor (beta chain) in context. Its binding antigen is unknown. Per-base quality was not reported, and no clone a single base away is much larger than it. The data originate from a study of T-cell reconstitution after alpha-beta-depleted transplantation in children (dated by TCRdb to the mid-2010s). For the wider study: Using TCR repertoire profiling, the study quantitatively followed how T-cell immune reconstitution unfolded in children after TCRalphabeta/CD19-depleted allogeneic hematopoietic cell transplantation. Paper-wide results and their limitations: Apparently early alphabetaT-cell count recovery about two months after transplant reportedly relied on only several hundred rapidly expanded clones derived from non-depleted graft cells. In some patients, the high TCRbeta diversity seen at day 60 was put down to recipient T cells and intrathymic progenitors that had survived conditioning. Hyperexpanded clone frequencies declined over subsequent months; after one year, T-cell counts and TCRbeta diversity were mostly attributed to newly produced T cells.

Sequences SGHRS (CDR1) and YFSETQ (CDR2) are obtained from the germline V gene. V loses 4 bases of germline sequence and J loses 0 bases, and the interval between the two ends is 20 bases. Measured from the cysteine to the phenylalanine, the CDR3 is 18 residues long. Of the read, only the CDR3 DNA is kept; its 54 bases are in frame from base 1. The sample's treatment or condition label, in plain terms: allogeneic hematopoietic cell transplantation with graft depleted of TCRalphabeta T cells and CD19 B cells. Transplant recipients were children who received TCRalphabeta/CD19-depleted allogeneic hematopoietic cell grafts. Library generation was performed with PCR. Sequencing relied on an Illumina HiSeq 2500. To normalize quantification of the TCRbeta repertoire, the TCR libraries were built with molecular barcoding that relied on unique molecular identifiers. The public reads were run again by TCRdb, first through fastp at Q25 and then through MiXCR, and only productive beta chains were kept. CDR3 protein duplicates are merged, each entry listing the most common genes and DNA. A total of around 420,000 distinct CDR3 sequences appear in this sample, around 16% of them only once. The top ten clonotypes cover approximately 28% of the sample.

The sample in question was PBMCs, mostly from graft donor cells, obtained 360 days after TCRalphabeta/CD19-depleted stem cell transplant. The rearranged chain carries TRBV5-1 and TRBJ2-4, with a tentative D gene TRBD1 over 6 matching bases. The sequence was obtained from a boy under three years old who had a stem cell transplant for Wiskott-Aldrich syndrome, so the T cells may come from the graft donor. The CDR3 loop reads CASSIDPTGLLAKNIQYF. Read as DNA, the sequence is TGCGCCAGCAGCATTGACCCGACAGGCCTTTTAGCCAAAAACATTCAGTACTTC.